The 27 T cell receptor beta chains below all came from one sample that was sequenced in a study of shared clonotypes between healthy human individuals. Assay used: immunoSEQ multiplex PCR; TCRdb lists only in-frame clones, some missing. This sample has 550,000 to 700,000 clones, with 55% to 85% found just once. The source material was memory CD4+ T cells sorted from blood. Noted subset: CD45RA-negative fraction. Every receptor here comes from a woman in her twenties or thirties in good health.

The chain recombines TRBV20-1 with TRBJ2-5, with a possible D match to TRBD1 (6 bases). The better agreement between TRBJ2-7 and the DNA end casts doubt on the J call. This CDR3 spans 11 amino acids. Germline V gene lookup returns CDR1 DFQATT and CDR2 SNEGSKA (reference sequence). CDR3 bases: TGCAGTGCCAGGGGCCCATACGAGCAGTACTTC. Translated: CSARGPYEQYF.

This rearrangement joins TRBV5-4 to TRBJ2-2; a weak D match, TRBD1 (5 bases). The germline V gene has CDR1 SGHNT and CDR2 YYREEE (reference sequence). V lost 2 bases, J lost 7 bases, and 12 bases lay in between. The CDR3 has 14 residues. The CDR3 bases are TGTGCCAGCAGCTTTAGGGGATACGGCGGGGAGCTGTTTTTT. As protein: CASSFRGYGGELFF.

This chain connects TRBV19 to TRBJ2-7, with 9 nucleotides matching TRBD2. CDR1 and CDR2 (germline): LNHDA, SQIVND (reference sequence). With V trimmed by 5 bases and J by 5 bases, 22 bases remained unmatched. This CDR3 comprises 19 residues. The CDR3 DNA reads as TGTGCCAGTAGTCCAGAGACAGGGATTAGGCTAGCGGGATACCACGAGCAGTACTTC. Amino acid sequence: CASSPETGIRLAGYHEQYF.

This clone appeared a single time. V and J are TRBV5-1 and TRBJ2-1; D may match TRBD1 or TRBD2 (6 bases each). CDR3 length: 16 amino acids. The V gene lost 5 bases and the J gene lost 8 bases, with 23 bases spanning the gap. The V gene's germline CDR1 is SGHRS and CDR2 YFSETQ. CDR3 DNA sequence: TGCGCCAGCAGGATTGTCGCGGCCCAAGGGGGGCATGAGCAGTTCTTC. The encoded protein is CASRIVAAQGGHEQFF.

The gene calls are TRBV5-1 and TRBJ1-2; 8 bases align to TRBD1. Trimming removed 0 bases from V and 2 bases from J; junction bases left unmatched: 6. Germline CDR1 and CDR2: SGHRS and YFSETQ. The CDR3 contains 16 residues. The CDR3 nucleotides are TGCGCCAGCAGCTTGGTCCCACAGGGGGGGAACTATGGCTACACCTTC. It codes for CASSLVPQGGNYGYTF.

This clone was observed a single time. The chain links TRBV6-5 to TRBJ1-4, with 8 bases identical to TRBD1. Trimming at V came to 5 bases and at J to 8 bases, leaving 10 bases not matched to a gene. The CDR3 sequence is 15 residues long. Germline V gene data show CDR1 as MNHEY and CDR2 as SVGAGI. CDR3 coding DNA: TGTGCCAGCAGTCAAGGGGGACAGGCTCACGAAAAACTGTTTTTT. This translates into CASSQGGQAHEKLFF.

This sequence joins TRBV5-1 and TRBJ2-1, with 7 nucleotides matching TRBD1. This CDR3 region has 15 residues. Germline V gives CDR1 SGHRS, CDR2 YFSETQ. V trimming: 3 bases; J trimming: 5 bases; junction bases outside the gene matches: 8. CDR3 residues: CASSYLVGQDNEQFF. The CDR3 DNA reads TGCGCCAGCAGCTACCTGGTCGGACAGGACAATGAGCAGTTCTTC. Based on the CDR3 plus reference TRBV5-1 and TRBJ2-1, the full variable domain is KAGVTQTPRYLIKTRGQQVTLSCSPISGHRSVSWYQQTPGQGLQFLFEYFSETQRNKGNFPGRFSGRQFSNSRSEMNVSTLELGDSALYLCASSYLVGQDNEQFFGPGTRLTVL.

The gene calls are TRBV11-2 and TRBJ2-5, with unresolved D. Germline CDR1 SGHAT, CDR2 FQNNGV. This CDR3 is 14 amino acids long. The V and J ends lost 5 bases and 3 bases respectively, with 13 bases between them. The CDR3: CASSRRALEETQYF. The CDR3 nucleotides read TGTGCCAGCAGCCGCCGGGCCTTGGAAGAGACCCAGTACTTC. Full variable domain (missing parts from reference TRBV11-2 and TRBJ2-5): EAGVAQSPRYKIIEKRQSVAFWCNPISGHATLYWYQQILGQGPKLLIQFQNNGVVDDSQLPKDRFSAERLKGVDSTLKIQPAKLEDSAVYLCASSRRALEETQYFGPGTRLLVL.

The chain recombines TRBV5-1 with TRBJ2-7; perhaps TRBD1 as D (5 bases). CDR3 length equals 14 residues. Germline V CDR1 and CDR2: SGHRS, YFSETQ. Between the trimmed V and J ends, which lost 0 bases and 6 bases, there was a span of 13 bases. For the CDR3, the DNA is TGCGCCAGCAGCTTGGGGGGCGGTCGAGCCGAGCAGTACTTC. It encodes CASSLGGGRAEQYF.

This clone came up once. The chain links TRBV5-1 to TRBJ1-4; 9 nucleotides line up with TRBD1. There are 14 residues in the CDR3. V trimming: 3 bases; J trimming: 10 bases; junction bases outside the gene matches: 7. CDR1 is SGHRS and CDR2 is YFSETQ in the germline V gene. CDR3 DNA sequence: TGCGCCAGCAGCTCGGACAGGGGAGGAAGAAAACTGTTTTTT. Translation: CASSSDRGGRKLFF.

The chain links TRBV30 to TRBJ1-5; TRBD1 might be the D (5 bases). This CDR3 spans 13 amino acids. The V gene lost 2 bases and the J gene lost 4 bases, with 9 bases spanning the gap. CDR1 is GTSNPN and CDR2 is SVGIG in the germline V gene (reference sequence). The CDR3 region has the DNA TGTGCCTGGAGTCTACAGGCGAATCAGCCCCAGCATTTT. It specifies CAWSLQANQPQHF.

The rearrangement uses TRBV11-2 and TRBJ1-3; D unclear. This CDR3 contains 14 residues. Germline CDR1 and CDR2: SGHAT and FQNNGV. The V gene lost 6 bases and the J gene lost 4 bases, with 13 bases spanning the gap. The CDR3 sequence: CASRSPGKGNTIYF. In DNA form, the CDR3 reads TGTGCCAGCAGGTCTCCGGGGAAAGGAAACACCATATATTTT.

The rearrangement uses TRBV7-2 and TRBJ2-3; a possible D gene is TRBD1 (6 bases). Germline V CDR1 and CDR2: SGHTA, FQGNSA. Trimming took 5 bases from V and 2 from J, leaving 17 bases between them. The CDR3 length is 16 residues. The CDR3 here is CASSKIPGHSTDTQYF. CDR3 DNA: TGTGCCAGCAGCAAAATACCGGGACATTCCACAGATACGCAGTATTTT.

On this clone itself: This sample also contains other DNA sequences that code for the same CDR3. The chain combines TRBV6-5 with TRBJ2-3; D is uncertain. The germline V gene has CDR1 MNHEY and CDR2 SVGAGI. This CDR3 region has 14 residues. V was clipped by 0 bases and J by 1 base, with 5 bases between them. Here the CDR3 reads CASSYSPGTDTQYF. DNA for the CDR3: TGTGCCAGCAGTTACTCACCCGGCACAGATACGCAGTATTTT.

This chain connects TRBV11-2 to TRBJ2-2; D may be TRBD2 (5 bases). V was cut by 5 bases and J by 6 bases, with 10 bases left in between. Germline CDR1 is SGHAT and CDR2 is FQNNGV. The CDR3 sequence is 13 residues long. DNA of the CDR3: TGTGCCAGCAGCCCAGGACTGGCCGGGGAGCTGTTTTTT. This sequence encodes CASSPGLAGELFF.

This clone has a handful of counts. This chain connects TRBV6-6 to TRBJ1-5; 7 bases agree with TRBD1. Germline CDR1 MNHNY, CDR2 SVGAGI (reference sequence). The CDR3 runs to 14 residues. V lost 6 bases, J lost 2 bases, and 4 bases stayed unmatched. The CDR3 is CASSLGQGNQPQHF. The CDR3 DNA follows: TGTGCCAGCAGCCTCGGACAGGGCAATCAGCCCCAGCATTTT.

The rearrangement uses TRBV6-1 and TRBJ1-2, with a possible D match to TRBD1 (5 bases). Trimming cost V 3 bases and J 0 bases, with 5 bases left between them. Germline-derived CDR1 and CDR2 are MNHNS and SASEGT. The CDR3 is 13 amino acids. The CDR3 reads CASSETANYGYTF. The CDR3 nucleotides read TGTGCCAGCAGTGAGACAGCTAACTATGGCTACACCTTC.

The chain has TRBV11-2 and TRBJ2-2, with D possibly being TRBD1 or TRBD2 (5 bases each). V was clipped by 1 base and J by 5 bases, with 11 bases between them. This CDR3 spans 15 amino acids. Germline V lookup: CDR1 SGHAT, CDR2 FQNNGV. This CDR3 is CASSLAGGGTGELFF. In nucleotides, the CDR3 is TGTGCCAGCAGCTTAGCGGGTGGGGGAACCGGGGAGCTGTTTTTT.

The CDR3 coding sequence is TGCGCCAGCAGTGAATCAGGGGGCACTGAAGCTTTCTTT. This gives the protein CASSESGGTEAFF. The chain carries TRBV10-2 and TRBJ1-1; TRBD1 aligns across 7 bases. The junction had 2 bases not matched to a gene; V was cut back by 3 bases and J by 4 bases. CDR3 length: 13 amino acids. CDR1 and CDR2 from the germline V gene are WSHSY and SAAADI.

V is TRBV7-2 and J is TRBJ2-2; D gene uncertain. Trimming cost V 1 base and J 3 bases, with 9 bases left between them. The CDR3 totals 15 residues. CDR1 SGHTA and CDR2 FQGNSA come from the germline V gene. CDR3 coding DNA: TGTGCCAGCAGCTTAGATGCGGACCACACCGGGGAGCTGTTTTTT. As protein: CASSLDADHTGELFF.

The chain has TRBV30 and TRBJ1-5; D may be TRBD1 (5 bases). Trimming stripped 5 bases from V and 4 bases from J, with 12 bases between. CDR1 is GTSNPN and CDR2 is SVGIG in the germline V gene (reference sequence). The CDR3 runs to 13 residues. The CDR3 DNA reads as TGTGCCTGGTGTGCAGGGCCGAATCAGCCCCAGCATTTT. Translation: CAWCAGPNQPQHF. Combining the CDR3 with reference TRBV30 and TRBJ1-5 gives the whole variable domain SQTIHQWPATLVQPVGSPLSLECTVEGTSNPNLYWYRQAAGRGLQLLFYSVGIGQISSEVPQNLSASRPQDRQFILSSKKLLLSDSGFYLCAWCAGPNQPQHFGDGTRLSIL.

The V call is TRBV5-1, the J call TRBJ2-7; D remains unclear. V was trimmed by 0 bases and J by 0 bases, leaving 10 bases between them. There are 15 residues in the CDR3. Germline V lookup: CDR1 SGHRS, CDR2 YFSETQ. The CDR3 loop reads CASSLVPDGSYEQYF. Written as DNA, the CDR3 is TGCGCCAGCAGCTTGGTCCCGGACGGCTCCTACGAGCAGTACTTC.

Regarding this clone: This may be a read error: a much more frequent sequence differs by one nucleotide. The chain joins TRBV4-1 to TRBJ2-7; no clear D. Trimming left V 4 bases short and J 3 bases short, with 16 bases between. The CDR3 spans 15 residues. Germline V lookup: CDR1 MGHRA, CDR2 YSYEKL. CDR3 protein: CASSRRGEEFYEQYF. As DNA, the CDR3 is TGCGCCAGCAGCCGGCGAGGTGAGGAGTTCTACGAGCAGTACTTC.

The chain couples TRBV2 to TRBJ2-5; no clear D. CDR3 length: 12 amino acids. Trimming pared 4 bases from V and 5 bases from J, leaving 8 bases between. CDR1 is SNHLY and CDR2 is FYNNEI in the germline V gene. CDR3 amino acids: CASSVLSETQYF. In DNA, the CDR3 is TGTGCCAGCAGTGTCCTCTCTGAGACCCAGTACTTC. Complete variable domain (other parts from reference TRBV2 and TRBJ2-5): EPEVTQTPSHQVTQMGQEVILRCVPISNHLYFYWYRQILGQKVEFLVSFYNNEISEKSEIFDDQFSVERPDGSNFTLKIRSTKLEDSAMYFCASSVLSETQYFGPGTRLLVL.

The chain joins TRBV5-4 to TRBJ2-7; D not certain. Trimming took 2 bases from V and 1 from J, leaving 7 bases between them. The CDR3 length is 13 residues. Germline-derived CDR1 and CDR2 are SGHNT and YYREEE (reference sequence). The CDR3 nucleotides read TGTGCCAGCAGCTTCGGTGGGTCCTACGAGCAGTACTTC. Amino acid sequence: CASSFGGSYEQYF.

The chain links TRBV28 to TRBJ2-7; D is unresolved. Trimming took off 2 bases at V and 9 bases at J, with 17 bases between the two ends. The CDR3 is 14 amino acids. Germline V gene lookup returns CDR1 MDHEN and CDR2 SYDVKM. The CDR3 here is CASSLDDAEVRQYF. DNA for the CDR3: TGTGCCAGCAGTTTAGACGATGCCGAGGTACGGCAGTACTTC.

This clone was seen a handful of times. The genes are TRBV4-2 and TRBJ2-3; 8 positions match TRBD2. After removal of 1 base from V and 4 bases from J, the junction contained 7 bases not matched to a gene. The CDR3 contains 16 residues. Germline assignment: CDR1 LGHNA and CDR2 YNFKEQ. The CDR3: CASSQVTAGEADTQYF. The CDR3 bases are TGTGCCAGCAGCCAAGTCACAGCGGGAGAAGCAGATACGCAGTATTTT.